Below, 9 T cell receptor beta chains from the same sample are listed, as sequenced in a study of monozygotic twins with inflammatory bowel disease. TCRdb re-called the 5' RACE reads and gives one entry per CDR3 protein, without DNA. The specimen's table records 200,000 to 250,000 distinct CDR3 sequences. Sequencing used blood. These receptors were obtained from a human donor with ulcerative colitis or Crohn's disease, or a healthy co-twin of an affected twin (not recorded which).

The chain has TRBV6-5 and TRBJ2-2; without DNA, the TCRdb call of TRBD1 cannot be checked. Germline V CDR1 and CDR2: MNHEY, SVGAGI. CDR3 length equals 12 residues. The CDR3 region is CASSYGGGELFF.

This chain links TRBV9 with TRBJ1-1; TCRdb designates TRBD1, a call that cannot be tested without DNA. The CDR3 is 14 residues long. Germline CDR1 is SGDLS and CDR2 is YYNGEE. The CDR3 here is CASSGRTGETEAFF.

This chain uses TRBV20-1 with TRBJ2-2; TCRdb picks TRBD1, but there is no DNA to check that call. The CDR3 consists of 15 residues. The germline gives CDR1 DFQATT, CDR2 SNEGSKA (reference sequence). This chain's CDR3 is CSASGGTGRTGELFF.

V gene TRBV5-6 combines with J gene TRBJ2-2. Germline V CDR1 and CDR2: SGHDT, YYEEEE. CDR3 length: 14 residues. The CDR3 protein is CASSLGDVSGELFF. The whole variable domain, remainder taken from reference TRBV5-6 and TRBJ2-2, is DAGVTQSPTHLIKTRGQQVTLRCSPKSGHDTVSWYQQALGQGPQFIFQYYEEEERQRGNFPDRFSGHQFPNYSSELNVNALLLGDSALYLCASSLGDVSGELFFGEGSRLTVL.

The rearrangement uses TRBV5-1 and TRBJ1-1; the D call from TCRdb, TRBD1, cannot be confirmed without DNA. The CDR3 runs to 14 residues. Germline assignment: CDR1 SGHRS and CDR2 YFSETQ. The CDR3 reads CASSFRGQNTEAFF.

CDR3: CASSYLGAGDEQFF. The chain employs TRBV6-5 and TRBJ2-1; TCRdb gives TRBD1 as the D gene, but with no DNA this cannot be confirmed. This CDR3 region has 14 residues. Germline V gene data show CDR1 as MNHEY and CDR2 as SVGAGI.

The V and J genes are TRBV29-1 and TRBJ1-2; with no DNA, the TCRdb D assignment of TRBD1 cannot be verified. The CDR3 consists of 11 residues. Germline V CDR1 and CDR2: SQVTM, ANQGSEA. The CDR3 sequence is CSDGAFYGYTF.

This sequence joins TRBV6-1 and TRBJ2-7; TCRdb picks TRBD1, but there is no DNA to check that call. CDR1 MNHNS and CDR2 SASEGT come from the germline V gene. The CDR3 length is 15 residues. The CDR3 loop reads CASSPDSAHPYEQYF.

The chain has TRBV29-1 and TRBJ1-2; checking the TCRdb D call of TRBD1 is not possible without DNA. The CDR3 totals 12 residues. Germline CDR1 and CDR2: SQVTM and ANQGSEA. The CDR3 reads CSARTGSYGYTF.